This TCR beta chain was obtained from a study of blood T cell repertoires in COVID-19. Across the whole study: There were acute and convalescent COVID-19 samples, and they came from the United States, Italy and Spain.

This clone has just one count. Germline CDR1 and CDR2: MDHEN and SYDVKM. V dropped 7 bases and J dropped 2 bases, with 18 bases sitting between them. This CDR3 has 16 residues. As processed by the authors: From reference gene primer amplification, estimates of nucleated cell counts were derived. Libraries were prepared by immunoSEQ multiplex PCR; TCRdb keeps only in-frame clonotypes and omits some of them. That table supplies the V and J calls and clone size; D and trimming were determined from the DNA. The sample yields 150,000 to 170,000 clones, just under 85% seen once. This clonotype originated in a woman aged 60-75 years with acute or convalescent COVID-19. The rearrangement joins TRBV28 to TRBJ1-5, with D perhaps TRBD1 (6 bases). The specimen sequenced was peripheral blood. CDR3 protein: CASTKGGGAGNQPQHF. DNA of the CDR3: TGTGCCAGCACCAAAGGGGGTGGGGCTGGCAATCAGCCCCAGCATTTT.